These 27 T cell receptor beta chains were all obtained from the same sample, sequenced in a study of blood T cell repertoires in COVID-19. Sequenced by immunoSEQ multiplex PCR; TCRdb stores in-frame clones only, minus some. The repertoire holds about 220,000 clones, with around 82% as singletons. The specimen sequenced was PBMCs or T cells enriched from blood (not recorded which). The source of these receptors is a woman between 35 and 50 years old who had been exposed to COVID-19.

This clone was seen just once. V is TRBV19 and J is TRBJ2-3; perhaps TRBD2 as D (6 bases). Germline CDR1 reads LNHDA; CDR2 reads SQIVND (reference sequence). CDR3 length: 16 residues. Trimming shortened V by 3 bases and J by 0 bases, and 13 bases separated the two germline ends. CDR3 residues: CASSIGTGPSTDTQYF. The CDR3 DNA reads as TGTGCCAGTAGTATCGGGACTGGTCCTAGCACAGATACGCAGTATTTT.

This chain links TRBV4-2 with TRBJ2-7; TRBD2 agrees at 7 bases. Germline V gives CDR1 LGHNA, CDR2 YNFKEQ. With V trimmed by 2 bases and J by 7 bases, 8 bases remained unmatched. CDR3 length: 14 amino acids. Here the CDR3 reads CASSQPGTNWEQYF. Written as DNA, the CDR3 is TGTGCCAGCAGCCAACCTGGGACTAACTGGGAGCAGTACTTC.

V gene TRBV6-5 combines with J gene TRBJ1-1; 10 bases agree with TRBD1. Germline V CDR1 and CDR2: MNHEY, SVGAGI. CDR3 size: 13 residues. V lost 7 bases to trimming and J lost 5 bases; unmatched junction nucleotides: 4. The CDR3 sequence is CASTRTGGTEAFF. The CDR3 DNA reads as TGTGCCAGCACCCGGACAGGGGGTACTGAAGCTTTCTTT.

The chain links TRBV20-1 to TRBJ2-2; 10 bases agree with TRBD1. The ends lost 4 bases at V and 1 base at J; junction bases unmatched: 3. The CDR3 consists of 15 residues. Germline V CDR1 and CDR2: DFQATT, SNEGSKA (reference sequence). Here the CDR3 reads CSATDRGRNTGELFF. The DNA of the CDR3 is TGCAGTGCTACTGACAGGGGGCGGAACACCGGGGAGCTGTTTTTT.

The genes are TRBV18 and TRBJ2-5, with unresolved D. V was trimmed by 5 bases and J by 2 bases, leaving 9 bases between them. Germline V lookup: CDR1 KGHSH, CDR2 LQKENI. This CDR3 has 13 residues. The CDR3 sequence: CASSVTQQETQYF. The DNA for the CDR3 is TGTGCCAGCTCAGTGACACAGCAAGAGACCCAGTACTTC. Looking up the rest from reference TRBV18 and TRBJ2-5 gives the full variable domain: NAGVMQNPRHLVRRRGQEARLRCSPMKGHSHVYWYRQLPEEGLKFMVYLQKENIIDESGMPKERFSAEFPKEGPSILRIQQVVRGDSAAYFCASSVTQQETQYFGPGTRLLVL.

This chain connects TRBV28 to TRBJ1-6; tentatively, D is TRBD1 (5 bases). CDR3 length: 15 amino acids. V shed 2 bases and J shed 3 bases, with 8 bases lying between them. CDR1 and CDR2 (germline): MDHEN, SYDVKM. The CDR3 nucleotides are TGTGCCAGCAGTTTAACAGGCTTCTATAATTCACCCCTCCACTTT. Translated, it gives CASSLTGFYNSPLHF.

The J gene is TRBJ2-5, the V gene TRBV5-1, with D possibly being TRBD1 (6 bases). The CDR3 covers 17 residues. The V gene's germline CDR1 is SGHRS and CDR2 YFSETQ. The V and J ends lost 0 bases and 0 bases respectively, with 15 bases between them. CDR3 DNA: TGCGCCAGCAGCTTGGGAGGGGTTGGGGGCAACCAAGAGACCCAGTACTTC. Translating it yields CASSLGGVGGNQETQYF. The full variable domain, in which reference TRBV5-1 and TRBJ2-5 provide the parts outside the CDR3, is KAGVTQTPRYLIKTRGQQVTLSCSPISGHRSVSWYQQTPGQGLQFLFEYFSETQRNKGNFPGRFSGRQFSNSRSEMNVSTLELGDSALYLCASSLGGVGGNQETQYFGPGTRLLVL.

V usage is TRBV19 and J usage is TRBJ2-6, with 7 bases matching TRBD1. The CDR3 has 17 amino acids. With V trimmed by 7 bases and J by 0 bases, 9 bases remained unmatched. Germline V gives CDR1 LNHDA, CDR2 SQIVND (reference sequence). CDR3 nucleotide sequence: TGTGCCAGTATGATGGGACAGATGAGCTCTGGGGCCAACGTCCTGACTTTC. Translated: CASMMGQMSSGANVLTF. Looking up the rest from reference TRBV19 and TRBJ2-6 gives the full variable domain: DGGITQSPKYLFRKEGQNVTLSCEQNLNHDAMYWYRQDPGQGLRLIYYSQIVNDFQKGDIAEGYSVSREKKESFPLTVTSAQKNPTAFYLCASMMGQMSSGANVLTFGAGSRLTVL.

The chain's CDR3 is CASSEDGQGRQPQHF. CDR3 in DNA: TGTGCCAGCAGCGAAGACGGCCAGGGTAGGCAGCCCCAGCATTTT. The chain links TRBV9 to TRBJ1-5; tentatively, D is TRBD1 (5 bases). Deletions cut 3 bases from V and 7 bases from J, with 17 bases between. The CDR3 loop spans 15 amino acids. CDR1 is SGDLS, CDR2 YYNGEE, per germline.

The V gene is TRBV7-8, the J gene TRBJ1-2; 9 bases line up with TRBD1. The CDR3 runs to 16 residues. From germline, CDR1 is SGHVS and CDR2 FQNEAQ. J lost 4 bases, V lost 1 base, and 7 bases had no gene match. The CDR3 is CASSLGPYRGLYGYTF. DNA of the CDR3: TGTGCCAGCAGCTTAGGCCCTTACAGGGGGCTCTATGGCTACACCTTC.

As DNA, the CDR3 is TGTGCCAGCAGCTTAGGTCTTAGCGGCAGCTACGAGCAGTACTTC. Translating gives CASSLGLSGSYEQYF. The chain joins TRBV7-8 to TRBJ2-7; D perhaps matches TRBD2 (6 bases). Germline lookup yields CDR1 SGHVS and CDR2 FQNEAQ. The CDR3 sequence is 15 residues long. The germline V and J ends were trimmed by 1 base and 3 bases, with 13 bases remaining between them.

The V and J genes are TRBV6-5 and TRBJ1-2, with D perhaps TRBD1 (5 bases). The V gene lost 6 bases and the J gene lost 2 bases, with 10 bases spanning the gap. Germline V gene sequence: CDR1 MNHEY, CDR2 SVGAGI. The CDR3 loop spans 13 amino acids. In DNA, the CDR3 is TGTGCCAGCAGAAAAGACAGCAACTATGGCTACACCTTC. The encoded protein is CASRKDSNYGYTF.

The chain links TRBV7-2 to TRBJ1-3, with D unresolved. This CDR3 has 15 residues. V dropped 3 bases and J dropped 0 bases, with 9 bases sitting between them. From germline, CDR1 is SGHTA and CDR2 FQGNSA. The DNA for the CDR3 is TGTGCCAGCAGCTTGTATCAGTCCTCTGGAAACACCATATATTTT. Protein: CASSLYQSSGNTIYF.

The rearrangement joins TRBV20-1 to TRBJ1-6; 11 bases line up with TRBD1. The germline CDR1 and CDR2 sequences are DFQATT and SNEGSKA (reference sequence). This CDR3 region has 17 residues. J gave up 4 bases and V 3 bases, and 8 bases lay outside the gene matches. The CDR3 DNA reads as TGCAGTGCTAGTGGCGGACAGGGGGCGGATTATAATTCACCCCTCCACTTT. Protein product: CSASGGQGADYNSPLHF.

This clone showed up just a few times. J is TRBJ2-7 and V is TRBV7-8, with TRBD1 identical over 7 bases. The CDR3 runs 17 residues. Germline V gene data show CDR1 as SGHVS and CDR2 as FQNEAQ. V shed 2 bases and J 2 bases; nucleotides not matched to a gene: 12. CDR3 sequence (DNA): TGTGCCAGCAGCTTAACGAAACTGGACAGGCTAACCTACGAGCAGTACTTC. This sequence encodes CASSLTKLDRLTYEQYF.

CDR3 residues: CASRPLGRGGEYF. The CDR3 coding sequence is TGTGCCAGCAGGCCGCTGGGCCGGGGAGGAGAGTACTTC. This chain joins TRBV27 and TRBJ2-7, with D possibly matching TRBD2 (6 bases). This CDR3 spans 13 amino acids. The ends were cut back, 6 bases at V and 11 bases at J, with 20 bases in the middle. CDR1 is MNHEY and CDR2 is SMNVEV in the germline V gene (reference sequence).

The DNA of the CDR3 is TGTGCCAGCAGCCCAAGACAGGGGCTGACCAAAAACATTCAGTACTTC. It translates to CASSPRQGLTKNIQYF. The rearrangement links TRBV7-2 to TRBJ2-4; TRBD1 matches 8 bases. V shed 5 bases and J 2 bases; nucleotides not matched to a gene: 8. From germline, CDR1 is SGHTA and CDR2 FQGNSA. This CDR3 comprises 16 residues.

The CDR3 sequence is CASSLEQGALYEQYF. CDR3 in DNA: TGTGCCAGCAGCTTAGAACAGGGGGCTTTATACGAGCAGTACTTC. This chain uses TRBV11-2 with TRBJ2-7; TRBD1 agrees at 9 bases. There are 15 residues in the CDR3. The germline V gene encodes CDR1 SGHAT and CDR2 FQNNGV. The junction had 4 bases not matched to a gene; V was cut back by 0 bases and J by 4 bases.

CDR3 nucleotides: TGTGCCAGCAGGGGACTAGCGGGGAACACCGGGGAGCTGTTTTTT. It yields the protein CASRGLAGNTGELFF. This chain joins TRBV27 and TRBJ2-2; TRBD2 agrees at 12 bases. This CDR3 is built from 15 residues. Germline values: CDR1 MNHEY, CDR2 SMNVEV (reference sequence). After removal of 6 bases from V and 1 base from J, the junction contained 0 bases not matched to a gene.

The V call is TRBV20-1, the J call TRBJ1-3; D not certain. Germline V gene sequence: CDR1 DFQATT, CDR2 SNEGSKA (reference sequence). The CDR3 extends over 13 amino acids. V shed 3 bases and J shed 4 bases, with 10 bases lying between them. DNA of the CDR3: TGCAGTGCTAGTGGAGATCCGGGAAACACCATATATTTT. Its translation: CSASGDPGNTIYF.

This chain links TRBV19 with TRBJ1-5, with 10 bases identical to TRBD1. The CDR3 loop spans 16 amino acids. V lost 5 bases, J lost 3 bases, and 7 bases stayed unmatched. Per germline, CDR1 LNHDA and CDR2 SQIVND (reference sequence). CDR3 region: CASSPRQGANNQPQHF. The CDR3 DNA follows: TGTGCCAGTAGTCCCCGACAGGGGGCCAACAATCAGCCCCAGCATTTT.

V is TRBV19 and J is TRBJ1-1; 10 bases align to TRBD1. This CDR3 region has 14 residues. Germline V lookup: CDR1 LNHDA, CDR2 SQIVND (reference sequence). Trimming cost V 6 bases and J 4 bases; bases outside gene matches: 5. CDR3 amino acids: CASSWDRGGTEAFF. The CDR3 nucleotides are TGTGCCAGTAGCTGGGACAGGGGAGGCACTGAAGCTTTCTTT. The variable domain in full, with the rest retrieved from reference TRBV19 and TRBJ1-1, is DGGITQSPKYLFRKEGQNVTLSCEQNLNHDAMYWYRQDPGQGLRLIYYSQIVNDFQKGDIAEGYSVSREKKESFPLTVTSAQKNPTAFYLCASSWDRGGTEAFFGQGTRLTVV.

This chain uses TRBV15 with TRBJ2-5, with TRBD2 matching over 7 bases. This CDR3 contains 15 residues. Germline V gene lookup returns CDR1 LNHNV and CDR2 YYDKDF (reference sequence). Trimming at V came to 3 bases and at J to 0 bases, leaving 4 bases not matched to a gene. The CDR3 sequence: CATSSTLADQETQYF. The CDR3 nucleotides are TGTGCCACCAGCAGTACGCTAGCGGACCAAGAGACCCAGTACTTC.

This chain links TRBV5-6 with TRBJ2-7; the D gene is possibly TRBD1 (6 bases). The germline gives CDR1 SGHDT, CDR2 YYEEEE. Trimming cost V 4 bases and J 4 bases, with 21 bases left between them. The CDR3 totals 16 residues. In DNA, the CDR3 is TGTGCCAGCAGCCTTAAAGGACCCACCCAGGGGTACGAGCAGTACTTC. Translating it yields CASSLKGPTQGYEQYF.

The chain uses TRBV5-5 and TRBJ1-2; D gene uncertain. Germline assignment: CDR1 SGHKS and CDR2 YYEKEE (reference sequence). The ends were cut back, 5 bases at V and 4 bases at J, with 12 bases in the middle. The CDR3 is 13 amino acids. CDR3 residues: CASSHSPLYGYTF. The CDR3 DNA reads TGTGCCAGCAGTCATAGCCCCCTCTATGGCTACACCTTC.

This chain joins TRBV7-2 and TRBJ1-5; no reliable D call. Trimming took off 5 bases at V and 2 bases at J, with 13 bases between the two ends. This CDR3 contains 15 residues. The germline V gene has CDR1 SGHTA and CDR2 FQGNSA. The CDR3: CASSAGGLGNQPQHF. The CDR3 DNA is TGTGCCAGCAGCGCCGGAGGATTGGGCAATCAGCCCCAGCATTTT. The full variable domain, rest sourced from reference TRBV7-2 and TRBJ1-5, is GAGVSQSPSNKVTEKGKDVELRCDPISGHTALYWYRQSLGQGLEFLIYFQGNSAPDKSGLPSDRFSAERTGGSVSTLTIQRTQQEDSAVYLCASSAGGLGNQPQHFGDGTRLSIL.

V usage is TRBV19 and J usage is TRBJ2-7, with D possibly matching TRBD1 (6 bases). V dropped 5 bases and J dropped 0 bases, with 20 bases sitting between them. The CDR3 has 17 residues. CDR1 is LNHDA and CDR2 is SQIVND in the germline V gene (reference sequence). The CDR3 protein is CASSGWDNDFGSYEQYF. The DNA for the CDR3 is TGTGCCAGTAGTGGTTGGGACAACGACTTTGGCTCCTACGAGCAGTACTTC. Together with reference TRBV19 and TRBJ2-7, the CDR3 gives the full variable domain: DGGITQSPKYLFRKEGQNVTLSCEQNLNHDAMYWYRQDPGQGLRLIYYSQIVNDFQKGDIAEGYSVSREKKESFPLTVTSAQKNPTAFYLCASSGWDNDFGSYEQYFGPGTRLTVT.